This entry lists 23 T cell receptor beta chains sequenced from one sample in a study of glioma-infiltrating T cells after dendritic cell vaccination. Stated time point: after dendritic cell vaccination, including at tumor progression/relapse. The assay was immunoSEQ multiplex PCR, and TCRdb's table has in-frame clones only and misses some. Of about 65,000 clones in the sample, approximately 89% were seen once. The starting material was blood, obtained after dendritic cell vaccination. The receptors come from a human donor with glioblastoma.

The genes are TRBV11-2 and TRBJ1-5, with TRBD1 identical over 7 bases. CDR1 is SGHAT and CDR2 is FQNNGV in the germline V gene. This CDR3 is 14 amino acids long. The V and J ends lost 7 bases and 8 bases, in that order; junction bases with no gene match: 11. The CDR3: CASKGARGSEPQHF. The CDR3 coding sequence is TGTGCCAGCAAGGGGGCCAGGGGGTCGGAGCCCCAGCATTTT.

The chain employs TRBV10-1 and TRBJ2-3; D unresolved. The V gene's germline CDR1 is WNHNN and CDR2 SYGVQD (reference sequence). Trimming took 6 bases from V and 4 from J, leaving 14 bases between them. The CDR3 consists of 14 residues. CDR3 nucleotides: TGCGCCAGCAGCGTCGGTGGAGACGCAGATACGCAGTATTTT. Translating gives CASSVGGDADTQYF.

The chain employs TRBV29-1 and TRBJ1-1; TRBD1 is a possible D gene (6 bases). The CDR3 covers 13 residues. V lost 6 bases and J 4 bases, leaving 15 bases between the germline ends. Per germline, CDR1 SQVTM and CDR2 ANQGSEA. The CDR3 loop is CSVNRVSGTEAFF. For the CDR3, the DNA is TGCAGCGTGAACAGGGTGTCGGGCACTGAAGCTTTCTTT.

CDR3 region: CAINGGAEYEQYF. The DNA of the CDR3 is TGTGCCATCAATGGGGGCGCGGAGTACGAGCAGTACTTC. The chain joins TRBV10-3 to TRBJ2-7; D perhaps matches TRBD1 (6 bases). The V gene lost 7 bases and the J gene lost 4 bases, with 14 bases spanning the gap. The CDR3 totals 13 residues. CDR1 is ENHRY, CDR2 SYGVKD, per germline.

V usage is TRBV6-5 and J usage is TRBJ1-5; tentatively, D is TRBD1 (6 bases). The CDR3 is made up of 14 amino acids. Germline assignment: CDR1 MNHEY and CDR2 SVGAGI. The V end was cut by 6 bases, the J end by 1 base, with 10 bases between. The chain's CDR3 is CASRPDRSNQPQHF. The CDR3 nucleotides read TGTGCCAGCAGACCCGACAGGAGCAATCAGCCCCAGCATTTT.

The chain uses TRBV11-2 and TRBJ2-5, with D perhaps matching TRBD2 (6 bases). Germline V gene sequence: CDR1 SGHAT, CDR2 FQNNGV. The CDR3 is made up of 15 amino acids. V was clipped by 2 bases and J by 4 bases, with 14 bases between them. The CDR3 DNA reads as TGTGCCAGCAGCTTATCTACCGGGAGCAGAGAGACCCAGTACTTC. Translation gives CASSLSTGSRETQYF. Based on the CDR3 plus reference TRBV11-2 and TRBJ2-5, the full variable domain is EAGVAQSPRYKIIEKRQSVAFWCNPISGHATLYWYQQILGQGPKLLIQFQNNGVVDDSQLPKDRFSAERLKGVDSTLKIQPAKLEDSAVYLCASSLSTGSRETQYFGPGTRLLVL.

This clone was seen only once. V gene TRBV11-2 combines with J gene TRBJ1-2; D not certain. In germline, CDR1 is SGHAT, CDR2 FQNNGV. V gave up 1 base and J gave up 4 bases, with 16 bases separating them. This CDR3 spans 16 amino acids. Here the CDR3 DNA reads TGTGCCAGCAGCTTAGGCCTGACCTCCGGCGGCTATGGCTACACCTTC. As protein: CASSLGLTSGGYGYTF.

This clone was picked up one time. The V call is TRBV18, the J call TRBJ1-1; D is undetermined. Germline CDR1 is KGHSH and CDR2 is LQKENI. CDR3 length: 13 amino acids. Trimming cost V 2 bases and J 0 bases, with 4 bases left between them. This chain's CDR3 is CASSPVMNTEAFF. The CDR3 bases are TGTGCCAGCTCACCAGTTATGAACACTGAAGCTTTCTTT.

The rearrangement links TRBV6-6 to TRBJ1-2; possible D gene TRBD1, 5 bases. V was trimmed by 0 bases and J by 9 bases, leaving 14 bases between them. CDR1 and CDR2 from the germline V gene are MNHNY and SVGAGI (reference sequence). The CDR3 runs to 14 residues. CDR3 sequence: CASSYSQGLLSYTF. The CDR3 nucleotides read TGTGCCAGCAGTTACTCTCAGGGTCTACTCAGCTACACCTTC.

This clone was found a few times. The rearrangement links TRBV6-5 to TRBJ2-7; possibly TRBD2 for D (5 bases). V was shortened by 5 bases and J by 2 bases, with 10 bases between the two germline ends. The length of the CDR3 is 13 residues. Per germline, CDR1 MNHEY and CDR2 SVGAGI. In DNA form, the CDR3 reads TGTGCCAGCAGTGTCCGGGATGCCTACGAGCAGTACTTC. It translates to CASSVRDAYEQYF.

The chain combines TRBV5-4 with TRBJ1-2; D is uncertain. The V gene lost 3 bases and the J gene lost 4 bases, with 16 bases spanning the gap. CDR3 length: 15 amino acids. The germline V gene encodes CDR1 SGHNT and CDR2 YYREEE (reference sequence). The CDR3 DNA reads TGTGCCAGCAGCTCTACCCGTGGAGGGCCCTATGGCTACACCTTC. Protein: CASSSTRGGPYGYTF. Full variable domain (missing parts from reference TRBV5-4 and TRBJ1-2): ETGVTQSPTHLIKTRGQQVTLRCSSQSGHNTVSWYQQALGQGPQFIFQYYREEENGRGNFPPRFSGLQFPNYSSELNVNALELDDSALYLCASSSTRGGPYGYTFGSGTRLTVV.

CDR3 DNA sequence: TGTGCCAGCAGCTTAGAGGGGGCTGGGACTGAAGCTTTCTTT. Amino acids: CASSLEGAGTEAFF. The rearrangement joins TRBV7-9 to TRBJ1-1; 7 bases map to TRBD1. Germline lookup yields CDR1 SEHNR and CDR2 FQNEAQ (reference sequence). CDR3 size: 14 residues. V shed 1 base, J shed 5 bases, and the junction held 4 bases outside the gene matches.

This sequence joins TRBV28 and TRBJ1-5; the D is unclear. Germline-derived CDR1 and CDR2 are MDHEN and SYDVKM. V dropped 6 bases and J dropped 5 bases, with 17 bases sitting between them. This CDR3 spans 15 amino acids. Here the CDR3 reads CASRSGRWLDQPQHF. CDR3 coding DNA: TGTGCCAGCAGGTCAGGTCGTTGGCTTGATCAGCCCCAGCATTTT. The whole variable domain, filled in from reference TRBV28 and TRBJ1-5, reads DVKVTQSSRYLVKRTGEKVFLECVQDMDHENMFWYRQDPGLGLRLIYFSYDVKMKEKGDIPEGYSVSREKKERFSLILESASTNQTSMYLCASRSGRWLDQPQHFGDGTRLSIL.

This sequence joins TRBV4-1 and TRBJ2-7, with 7 bases aligning to TRBD1. This CDR3 spans 15 amino acids. Germline V gene sequence: CDR1 MGHRA, CDR2 YSYEKL. V shed 4 bases, J shed 3 bases, and the junction held 9 bases outside the gene matches. The CDR3 DNA is TGCGCCAGCAGCCCTAGTCCCGCAGGGGGCTACGAGCAGTACTTC. Its translation is CASSPSPAGGYEQYF.

The rearrangement links TRBV5-1 to TRBJ2-7; D remains ambiguous. Germline V CDR1 and CDR2: SGHRS, YFSETQ. The germline V and J ends were trimmed by 1 base and 5 bases, with 13 bases remaining between them. The CDR3 is 14 residues long. The CDR3 region is CASSLYPSRDEQYF. CDR3 in DNA: TGCGCCAGCAGCTTGTATCCCTCCCGTGACGAGCAGTACTTC.

The chain employs TRBV27 and TRBJ1-1, with 7 nucleotides matching TRBD1. The V segment lost 6 bases and the J segment 0 bases; nucleotides outside the gene matches: 1. The CDR3 extends over 13 amino acids. The germline gives CDR1 MNHEY, CDR2 SMNVEV (reference sequence). The CDR3 DNA reads as TGTGCCAGCAGGGACAGGCTGAACACTGAAGCTTTCTTT. Translation: CASRDRLNTEAFF.

J is TRBJ2-5 and V is TRBV7-2; 9 bases line up with TRBD1. Germline CDR1 SGHTA, CDR2 FQGNSA. The CDR3 loop spans 14 amino acids. J gave up 2 bases and V 4 bases, and 2 bases lay outside the gene matches. In nucleotides, the CDR3 is TGTGCCAGCAGCTCAGGGACAGGGCAAGAGACCCAGTACTTC. Its translation: CASSSGTGQETQYF.

The chain employs TRBV7-3 and TRBJ2-2; 7 nucleotides line up with TRBD2. The junction had 10 bases not matched to a gene; V was cut back by 5 bases and J by 1 base. CDR1 SGHTA and CDR2 FQGTGA come from the germline V gene. The CDR3 is made up of 17 amino acids. The CDR3 DNA reads TGTGCCAGCAGCCGAAAGGGGAGGGAAAAGAACACCGGGGAGCTGTTTTTT. Protein sequence: CASSRKGREKNTGELFF.

The rearrangement links TRBV10-2 to TRBJ2-2; 11 bases are shared with TRBD2. This CDR3 region has 15 residues. V lost 8 bases to trimming and J lost 5 bases; unmatched junction nucleotides: 7. Germline V gene data show CDR1 as WSHSY and CDR2 as SAAADI. CDR3 DNA: TGCGCCAGCGTTATAGCGGGAGGGCGGACCGGGGAGCTGTTTTTT. It is translated as CASVIAGGRTGELFF.

A word on this clone: The junction does not match germline at one end; this may be a read error. Other DNA sequences of this sample code for an identical CDR3. The rearrangement uses TRBV2 and TRBJ1-6, with 8 bases that match TRBD1. This CDR3 is 14 amino acids long. The germline V gene encodes CDR1 SNHLY and CDR2 FYNNEI. CDR3 amino acids: CAGVETGVNSPLHF. The DNA for the CDR3 is TGTGCCGGAGTCGAGACAGGGGTTAATTCCCCCCTCCACTTT.

The table lists this clone with a count of one. The chain has TRBV19 and TRBJ1-1; TRBD1 matches 9 bases. Germline lookup yields CDR1 LNHDA and CDR2 SQIVND (reference sequence). V shed 1 base and J 5 bases; nucleotides not matched to a gene: 2. This CDR3 comprises 14 residues. The CDR3 loop reads CASSIVTGGTEAFF. The CDR3 nucleotides are TGTGCCAGTAGTATAGTGACAGGGGGAACTGAAGCTTTCTTT.

The chain carries TRBV4-3 and TRBJ2-6; tentative D call: TRBD2 (5 bases). Germline CDR1 LGHNA, CDR2 YSLEER. CDR3 length: 17 residues. V was shortened by 1 base and J by 0 bases, with 10 bases between the two germline ends. The CDR3 sequence is CASSQAGGGSGANVLTF. The CDR3, as DNA: TGCGCCAGCAGCCAAGCCGGAGGTGGCTCTGGGGCCAACGTCCTGACTTTC.

This sequence joins TRBV14 and TRBJ1-6; tentative D call: TRBD1 (5 bases). The germline V gene has CDR1 SGHDN and CDR2 FVKESK. The CDR3 length is 16 residues. V was trimmed by 1 base and J by 4 bases, leaving 11 bases between them. CDR3 sequence (DNA): TGTGCCAGCAGCCAAGGAGGATCAGGGTATAATTCACCCCTCCACTTT. Its translation is CASSQGGSGYNSPLHF.